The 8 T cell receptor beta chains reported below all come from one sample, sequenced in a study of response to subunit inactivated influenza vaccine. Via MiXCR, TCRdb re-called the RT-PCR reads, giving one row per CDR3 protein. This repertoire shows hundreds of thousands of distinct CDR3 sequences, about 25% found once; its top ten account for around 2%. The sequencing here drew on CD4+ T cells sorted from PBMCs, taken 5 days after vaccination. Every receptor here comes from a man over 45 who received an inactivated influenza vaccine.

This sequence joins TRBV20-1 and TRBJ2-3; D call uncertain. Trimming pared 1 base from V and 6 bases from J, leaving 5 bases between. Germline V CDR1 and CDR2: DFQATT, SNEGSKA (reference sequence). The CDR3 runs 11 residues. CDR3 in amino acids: CSARVGDTQYF. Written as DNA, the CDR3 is TGCAGTGCTAGAGTAGGCGATACGCAGTATTTT.

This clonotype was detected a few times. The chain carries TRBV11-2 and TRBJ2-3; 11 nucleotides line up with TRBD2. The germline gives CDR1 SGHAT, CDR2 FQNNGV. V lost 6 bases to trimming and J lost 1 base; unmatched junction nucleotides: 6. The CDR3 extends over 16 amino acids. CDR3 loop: CASRPGTSGRTDTQYF. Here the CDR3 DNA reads TGTGCCAGCAGACCCGGGACTAGCGGTCGCACAGATACGCAGTATTTT. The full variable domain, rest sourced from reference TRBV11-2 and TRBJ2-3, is EAGVAQSPRYKIIEKRQSVAFWCNPISGHATLYWYQQILGQGPKLLIQFQNNGVVDDSQLPKDRFSAERLKGVDSTLKIQPAKLEDSAVYLCASRPGTSGRTDTQYFGPGTRLTVL.

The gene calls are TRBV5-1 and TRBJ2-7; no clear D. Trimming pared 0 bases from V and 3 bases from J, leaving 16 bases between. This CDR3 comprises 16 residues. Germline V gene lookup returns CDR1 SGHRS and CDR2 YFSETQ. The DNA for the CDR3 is TGCGCCAGCAGCTTGGGCAGTACCTCGTCGATCTACGAGCAGTACTTC. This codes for CASSLGSTSSIYEQYF.

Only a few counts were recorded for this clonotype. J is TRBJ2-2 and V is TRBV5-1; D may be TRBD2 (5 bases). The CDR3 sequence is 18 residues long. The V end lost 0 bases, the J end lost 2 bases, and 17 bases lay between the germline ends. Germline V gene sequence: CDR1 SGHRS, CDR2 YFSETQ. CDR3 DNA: TGCGCCAGCAGCTTGGAAATTTGGCTAGCAGCTAACACCGGGGAGCTGTTTTTT. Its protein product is CASSLEIWLAANTGELFF.

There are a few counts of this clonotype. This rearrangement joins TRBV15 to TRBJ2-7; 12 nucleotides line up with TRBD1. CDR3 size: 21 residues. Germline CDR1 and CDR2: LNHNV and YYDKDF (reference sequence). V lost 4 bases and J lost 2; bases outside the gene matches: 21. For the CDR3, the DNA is TGTGCCACCAGCAAAACCCCCGGGACAGGGGGCCTCTCGCTGTTAACCTACGAGCAGTACTTC. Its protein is CATSKTPGTGGLSLLTYEQYF.

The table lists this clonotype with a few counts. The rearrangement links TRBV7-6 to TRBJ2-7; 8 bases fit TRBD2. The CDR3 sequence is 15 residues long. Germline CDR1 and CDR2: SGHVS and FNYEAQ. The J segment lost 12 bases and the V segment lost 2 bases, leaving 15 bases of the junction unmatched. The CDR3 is CASSLIPGGRKYRYF. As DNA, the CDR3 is TGTGCCAGCAGCTTAATTCCGGGGGGGCGGAAGTATCGGTACTTC.

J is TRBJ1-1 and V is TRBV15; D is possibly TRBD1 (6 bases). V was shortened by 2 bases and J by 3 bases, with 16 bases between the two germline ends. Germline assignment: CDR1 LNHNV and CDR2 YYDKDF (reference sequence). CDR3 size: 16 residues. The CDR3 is CATSRKQGVFDTEAFF. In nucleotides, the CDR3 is TGTGCCACCAGCAGAAAACAGGGAGTATTCGACACTGAAGCTTTCTTT.

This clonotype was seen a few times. The CDR3 DNA reads TGTGCCAGCAGCCAGGGACTAGCGGTGTACGAGCAGTACTTC. This gives the protein CASSQGLAVYEQYF. The chain recombines TRBV7-9 with TRBJ2-7; TRBD2 agrees at 11 bases. CDR1 and CDR2 from the germline V gene are SEHNR and FQNEAQ (reference sequence). The CDR3 is 14 residues long. After removal of 5 bases from V and 4 bases from J, the junction contained 4 bases not matched to a gene.